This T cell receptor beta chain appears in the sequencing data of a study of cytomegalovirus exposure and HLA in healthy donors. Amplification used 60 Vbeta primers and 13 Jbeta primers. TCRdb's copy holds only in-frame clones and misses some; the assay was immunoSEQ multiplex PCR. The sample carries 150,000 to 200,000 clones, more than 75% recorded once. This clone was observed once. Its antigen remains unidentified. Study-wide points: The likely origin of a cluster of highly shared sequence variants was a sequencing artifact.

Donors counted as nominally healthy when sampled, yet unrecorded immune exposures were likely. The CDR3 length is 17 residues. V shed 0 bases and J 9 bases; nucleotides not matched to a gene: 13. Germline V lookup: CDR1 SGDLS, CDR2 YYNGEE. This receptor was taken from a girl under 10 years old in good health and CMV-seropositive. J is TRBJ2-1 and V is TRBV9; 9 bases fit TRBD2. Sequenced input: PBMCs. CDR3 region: CASSVAGAGGPSGEQFF. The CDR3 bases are TGTGCCAGCAGCGTAGCGGGAGCGGGAGGACCGAGCGGTGAGCAGTTCTTC.